This T cell receptor beta chain was observed in a study of radiation and T cells in renal cell carcinoma. Sequenced by immunoSEQ multiplex PCR; TCRdb stores in-frame clones only, minus some. In the table there are 65,000 or so clones, 60% to 85% of which are singletons. The germline gives CDR1 MNHNY, CDR2 SVGAGI (reference sequence). The CDR3 runs 10 residues. Trimming stripped 7 bases from V and 3 bases from J, with 3 bases between. Sample time point: blood 4 weeks post-SBRT, at nephrectomy. Treatment meaning: 15 Gy SBRT to primary tumor, nephrectomy 4 weeks later. Nephrectomy followed 15 Gy stereotactic body radiation by 4 weeks. With regard to this clone: Its antigen is still unknown.

Findings of the study overall: Without pretreatment biopsies, baseline tumor clonotype presence was undetermined. From baseline, blood top tumor clonotypes peaked at 2 weeks post-radiation.

The starting material was blood, obtained from a patient whose treatment included radiotherapy and nephrectomy. This rearrangement joins TRBV6-6 to TRBJ1-2, with D uncertain. This receptor was taken from a man between 60 and 70 years old with renal cell carcinoma. CDR3 DNA sequence: TGTGCCAGCAACGACTATGGCTACACCTTC. Amino acids: CASNDYGYTF.